This passage covers 2 T cell receptor beta chains from one sample sequenced in a study of molecular identifiers for immune sequencing clone quantification. Each CDR3 protein gets one entry after TCRdb re-called the PCR reads with MiXCR. The table lists just over 40,000 distinct CDR3 sequences, under 20% of them singletons. Sequencing was done on a sample of naive CD8+ T cells from blood, with Jurkat cell RNA spiked in. Regarding subset: FACS-sorted CD8+CD4-CCR7+CD45RA+ naive T cells. The receptors derive from a human donor in good health. Some libraries in this study had Jurkat cell RNA spiked in.

In this sample, this clonotype turned up many times. V is TRBV27 and J is TRBJ2-7, with no clear D. Trimming left V 3 bases short and J 0 bases short, with 6 bases between. The CDR3 has 13 residues. The germline gives CDR1 MNHEY, CDR2 SMNVEV (reference sequence). CDR3: CASSFSRSYEQYF. CDR3 bases: TGTGCCAGCAGTTTCTCTCGCTCCTACGAGCAGTACTTC.

At least ten counts were recorded for this clonotype. The chain links TRBV7-2 to TRBJ1-6; D possibly corresponds to TRBD1 (6 bases). V lost 5 bases to trimming and J lost 5 bases, with 13 bases between them. CDR1 and CDR2 (germline): SGHTA, FQGNSA. The CDR3 has 15 residues. The CDR3 protein is CASSRGQHNNSPLHF. The CDR3 coding sequence is TGTGCCAGCAGCCGCGGACAGCACAATAATTCACCCCTCCACTTT. The full variable domain, in which reference TRBV7-2 and TRBJ1-6 provide the parts outside the CDR3, is GAGVSQSPSNKVTEKGKDVELRCDPISGHTALYWYRQSLGQGLEFLIYFQGNSAPDKSGLPSDRFSAERTGGSVSTLTIQRTQQEDSAVYLCASSRGQHNNSPLHFGNGTRLTVT.